The 29 T cell receptor beta chains listed next were all sequenced from one sample in a study of control samples from healthy donors and cancer patients. Produced via immunoSEQ multiplex PCR; TCRdb's table is partial and in-frame only. Of tens of thousands of clones listed, roughly 90% are singletons. The sequencing input was blood. These receptors all come from a woman in her forties or fifties in good health.

Concerning this clone: The germline gene is not matched at one end of the junction; a read error may be the cause. This rearrangement joins TRBV18 to TRBJ2-1; the D is unclear. The CDR3 is 12 amino acids. Germline assignment: CDR1 KGHSH and CDR2 LQKENI. CDR3: CASSPQGFEQFF. CDR3 nucleotides: TGTGCCAGCTCCCCACAAGGTTTTGAGCAGTTCTTC.

The gene calls are TRBV9 and TRBJ2-1; TRBD2 might be the D (5 bases). The V end lost 3 bases, the J end lost 5 bases, and 6 bases lay between the germline ends. The CDR3 totals 12 residues. CDR1 and CDR2 from the germline V gene are SGDLS and YYNGEE. This CDR3 is CASSAGNNEQFF. The CDR3 DNA reads as TGTGCCAGCAGCGCGGGAAACAATGAGCAGTTCTTC.

This rearrangement joins TRBV5-1 to TRBJ2-1, with D perhaps TRBD2 (5 bases). V was clipped by 2 bases and J by 1 base, with 19 bases between them. CDR1 is SGHRS and CDR2 is YFSETQ in the germline V gene. The CDR3 covers 18 residues. The CDR3 loop reads CASSLGPPGVGSYNEQFF. In nucleotides, the CDR3 is TGCGCCAGCAGCTTAGGGCCCCCCGGGGTTGGATCCTACAATGAGCAGTTCTTC.

This chain links TRBV3-1 (or the pseudogene TRBV3-2) with TRBJ2-2, with 10 bases identical to TRBD2. J was trimmed by 4 bases and V by 7 bases; bases with no gene match: 6. The CDR3 spans 15 residues. Germline V gene sequence: CDR1 LGHDT, CDR2 YNNKEL (reference sequence). The CDR3 sequence: CASNIAGGITGELFF. The DNA of the CDR3 is TGTGCCAGCAATATAGCGGGAGGAATCACCGGGGAGCTGTTTTTT.

The chain carries TRBV28 and TRBJ2-3; D tentatively reads TRBD1 or TRBD2 (5 bases each). This CDR3 comprises 11 residues. Between the trimmed V and J ends, which lost 6 bases and 5 bases, there was a span of 6 bases. Germline CDR1 and CDR2: MDHEN and SYDVKM. The CDR3 DNA is TGTGCCAGCAGGAGGGGAGATACGCAGTATTTT. As protein: CASRRGDTQYF.

The chain links TRBV5-1 to TRBJ1-6; a weak D match, TRBD1 (6 bases). CDR1 and CDR2 (germline): SGHRS, YFSETQ. V lost 2 bases, J lost 5 bases, and 11 bases lay in between. This CDR3 region has 15 residues. DNA for the CDR3: TGCGCCAGCAGCTTTTTCCAGGGGAATAATTCACCCCTCCACTTT. Its translation: CASSFFQGNNSPLHF.

This rearrangement joins TRBV7-9 to TRBJ1-6, with 8 bases lining up with TRBD1. The CDR3 has 13 residues. V shed 5 bases and J 10 bases; nucleotides not matched to a gene: 4. Looked up from germline, CDR1 is SEHNR and CDR2 is FQNEAQ (reference sequence). CDR3 coding DNA: TGTGCCAGCAGCCGGGACAGGAGGTCACCCCTCCACTTT. Its protein is CASSRDRRSPLHF.

The chain joins TRBV11-3 to TRBJ2-5; tentative D call: TRBD2 (6 bases). The germline CDR1 and CDR2 sequences are SGHNT and YENEEA. Trimming took 1 base from V and 4 from J, leaving 13 bases between them. The CDR3 has 15 amino acids. For the CDR3, the DNA is TGTGCCAGCAGCTTAGCGGGAGAGAGGCGAGAGACCCAGTACTTC. It is translated as CASSLAGERRETQYF.

This clone came up once. The chain carries TRBV30 and TRBJ2-1, with 7 bases lining up with TRBD2. Germline V gene sequence: CDR1 GTSNPN, CDR2 SVGIG (reference sequence). This CDR3 contains 11 residues. With V trimmed by 2 bases and J by 9 bases, 1 base remained unmatched. CDR3 residues: CAWSSGGEQFF. The CDR3 DNA reads TGTGCCTGGAGTTCGGGGGGTGAGCAGTTCTTC.

The chain links TRBV15 to TRBJ1-6; the D gene is possibly TRBD1 (5 bases). The CDR3 sequence is 14 residues long. Trimming removed 5 bases at V and 10 bases at J, with 15 bases between. Germline V gene data show CDR1 as LNHNV and CDR2 as YYDKDF (reference sequence). CDR3 residues: CATSGQPGLSPLHF. The CDR3 coding sequence is TGTGCCACCAGCGGGCAGCCAGGGTTGTCACCCCTCCACTTT.

The chain uses TRBV5-1 and TRBJ1-2, with a weak D call TRBD1 (6 bases). Germline V lookup: CDR1 SGHRS, CDR2 YFSETQ. The CDR3 sequence is 15 residues long. V lost 5 bases and J 4 bases, leaving 18 bases between the germline ends. The CDR3 sequence is CASSLRQDRGYGYTF. CDR3 nucleotides: TGCGCCAGCAGTCTTCGACAGGATCGAGGCTATGGCTACACCTTC.

This clone was found a few times. CDR3 loop: CSASPIRGTANTEAFF. In DNA form, the CDR3 reads TGCAGTGCTAGTCCCATCAGGGGGACAGCGAACACTGAAGCTTTCTTT. The chain employs TRBV20-1 and TRBJ1-1, with 7 positions matching TRBD1. In germline, CDR1 is DFQATT, CDR2 SNEGSKA (reference sequence). This CDR3 is 16 amino acids long. V lost 3 bases to trimming and J lost 1 base; unmatched junction nucleotides: 11.

J is TRBJ1-1 and V is TRBV28; D may be TRBD1 (5 bases). The CDR3 runs 17 residues. CDR1 is MDHEN and CDR2 is SYDVKM in the germline V gene. V was trimmed by 3 bases and J by 8 bases, leaving 25 bases between them. The CDR3 DNA is TGTGCCAGCAGTTTGACCCCTGTGGGACGCCTATTATGGGAAGCTTTCTTT. Its translation: CASSLTPVGRLLWEAFF.

This sequence joins TRBV19 and TRBJ1-3, with D hard to call. CDR1 is LNHDA, CDR2 SQIVND, per germline (reference sequence). The CDR3 has 16 amino acids. Trimming cost V 3 bases and J 1 base, with 13 bases left between them. The CDR3 reads CASSMSQRGSGNTIYF. In DNA form, the CDR3 reads TGTGCCAGTAGTATGTCCCAGCGGGGATCTGGAAACACCATATATTTT.

This chain joins TRBV18 and TRBJ1-5, with TRBD1 matching 9 bases. The junction had 13 bases not matched to a gene; V was cut back by 6 bases and J by 7 bases. Per the germline V gene, CDR1 is KGHSH and CDR2 is LQKENI. The CDR3 has 16 residues. The CDR3 loop is CASSRRRGQGTQPQHF. In DNA form, the CDR3 reads TGTGCCAGCTCCCGAAGGAGGGGACAGGGAACCCAGCCCCAGCATTTT.

The rearrangement uses TRBV11-2 and TRBJ2-7, with 7 bases identical to TRBD1. The V gene's germline CDR1 is SGHAT and CDR2 FQNNGV. V gave up 5 bases and J gave up 0 bases; unmatched junction bases: 10. The CDR3 consists of 16 residues. DNA of the CDR3: TGTGCCAGCAGCGTATGGGACAGCCTTAGCTCCTACGAGCAGTACTTC. Its protein is CASSVWDSLSSYEQYF.

This clone was recorded once. The chain uses TRBV15 and TRBJ2-2; perhaps D is TRBD1 or TRBD2 (5 bases each). The germline V and J ends were trimmed by 0 bases and 3 bases, with 8 bases remaining between them. Germline assignment: CDR1 LNHNV and CDR2 YYDKDF (reference sequence). This CDR3 contains 15 residues. The DNA of the CDR3 is TGTGCCACCAGCAGAGACTTGGGGGACACCGGGGAGCTGTTTTTT. Encoded protein: CATSRDLGDTGELFF.

With respect to this clone: A read error may produce the germline difference seen at one junction end. The chain is built from TRBV10-3 and TRBJ1-4; no clear D gene. CDR1 is ENHRY and CDR2 is SYGVKD in the germline V gene. The CDR3 totals 14 residues. DNA of the CDR3: TGTGCCATCAGTGAGACCAGTGGGAATGAAAAACTGCTTTTT. This codes for CAISETSGNEKLLF.

This chain links TRBV18 with TRBJ2-1, with TRBD1 identical over 7 bases. With 4 bases clipped from V and 4 bases from J, the junction kept 4 bases outside the gene matches. Per germline, CDR1 KGHSH and CDR2 LQKENI. The CDR3 has 14 amino acids. The CDR3 protein is CASSLTGAYNEQFF. CDR3 sequence (DNA): TGTGCCAGCTCACTTACAGGGGCGTACAATGAGCAGTTCTTC.

This chain connects TRBV30 to TRBJ2-1; D is tentatively TRBD1 or TRBD2 (6 bases each). V dropped 5 bases and J dropped 9 bases, with 11 bases sitting between them. Germline lookup yields CDR1 GTSNPN and CDR2 SVGIG (reference sequence). The CDR3 has 11 amino acids. CDR3 sequence reads: CAWDGGGEQFF. In nucleotides, the CDR3 is TGTGCCTGGGACGGGGGCGGTGAGCAGTTCTTC.

The chain has TRBV6-5 and TRBJ2-1; the D gene is possibly TRBD2 (6 bases). The germline V gene encodes CDR1 MNHEY and CDR2 SVGAGI. The length of the CDR3 is 15 residues. V was cut by 7 bases and J by 6 bases, with 19 bases left in between. CDR3 sequence reads: CASTRDLGSGNEQFF. In DNA, the CDR3 is TGTGCCAGCACGAGGGACTTAGGCAGCGGCAATGAGCAGTTCTTC.

This sequence joins TRBV27 and TRBJ1-5; D gene uncertain. CDR1 is MNHEY, CDR2 SMNVEV, per germline (reference sequence). The CDR3 sequence is 14 residues long. The V end was cut by 1 base, the J end by 0 bases, with 4 bases between. CDR3 loop: CASSLWGSNQPQHF. In nucleotides, the CDR3 is TGTGCCAGCAGTTTATGGGGTAGCAATCAGCCCCAGCATTTT.

The chain is built from TRBV6-5 and TRBJ1-1; D remains ambiguous. This CDR3 contains 13 residues. V was pared by 8 bases and J by 1 base, with 11 bases between. The germline CDR1 and CDR2 sequences are MNHEY and SVGAGI. In nucleotides, the CDR3 is TGTGCCAGCGGGCGCAAGACGAACACTGAAGCTTTCTTT. This codes for CASGRKTNTEAFF.

The chain recombines TRBV7-4 with TRBJ1-4; D unclear. The V end lost 1 base, the J end lost 7 bases, and 19 bases lay between the germline ends. The germline gives CDR1 SGHVT, CDR2 SQSDAQ. This CDR3 is 17 amino acids long. CDR3 nucleotides: TGTGCCAGCAGCTTAGAGATTAGGGTCCGAGCGTGTGAAAAACTGTTTTTT. Encoded protein: CASSLEIRVRACEKLFF.

The chain couples TRBV18 to TRBJ2-5, with D unclear. The germline gives CDR1 KGHSH, CDR2 LQKENI. V lost 5 bases and J lost 1, with 5 bases in between. There are 12 residues in the CDR3. In DNA form, the CDR3 reads TGTGCCAGCTCAGCTGCCCAAGAGACCCAGTACTTC. It encodes CASSAAQETQYF.

This chain links TRBV19 with TRBJ2-2, with D possibly being TRBD2 (6 bases). The CDR3 loop spans 13 amino acids. CDR1 and CDR2 from the germline V gene are LNHDA and SQIVND (reference sequence). The V end was cut by 8 bases, the J end by 6 bases, with 13 bases between. The CDR3 is CASQDWGAGELFF. CDR3 bases: TGTGCCAGTCAGGATTGGGGGGCCGGGGAGCTGTTTTTT.

This clone occurred a few times. The chain joins TRBV3-1 (or the pseudogene TRBV3-2) to TRBJ1-1; no reliable D call. The CDR3 is 13 residues long. Germline assignment: CDR1 LGHDT and CDR2 YNNKEL (reference sequence). Trimming took off 5 bases at V and 6 bases at J, with 13 bases between the two ends. The CDR3 region is CASSLRSGPEAFF. CDR3 nucleotide sequence: TGTGCCAGCAGCTTACGGTCTGGACCTGAAGCTTTCTTT.

As to this clone: The same CDR3 can be traced to other DNA sequences in this sample. This chain uses TRBV6-5 with TRBJ2-5, with D uncertain. The germline V gene encodes CDR1 MNHEY and CDR2 SVGAGI. This CDR3 is built from 13 residues. Trimming cost V 3 bases and J 5 bases, with 10 bases left between them. The chain's CDR3 is CASSYLRWETQYF. DNA for the CDR3: TGTGCCAGCAGTTATCTACGTTGGGAGACCCAGTACTTC.

The chain combines TRBV19 with TRBJ2-2; D ambiguous. Trimming pared 10 bases from V and 7 bases from J, leaving 16 bases between. The CDR3 has 13 residues. Germline V CDR1 and CDR2: LNHDA, SQIVND (reference sequence). This chain's CDR3 is CATEGTTVGELFF. Here the CDR3 DNA reads TGTGCCACCGAAGGCACCACGGTCGGGGAGCTGTTTTTT.